This TCR beta chain was sequenced in a study of graft-versus-host responses after intestinal transplantation. TCRdb's copy holds only in-frame clones and misses some; the assay was immunoSEQ multiplex PCR. This table holds some 140,000 clones, around nine tenths found once. On this clone: No antigen is known for it.

The germline V gene encodes CDR1 SGHDT and CDR2 YYEEEE. The ends were cut back, 0 bases at V and 4 bases at J, with 7 bases in the middle. CDR3 length: 13 residues. Here the sequenced sample was unstimulated CD4+ T cells sorted from spleen or lymph node cells, taken before intestinal transplant. The clonotype was recovered from a human donor who received an intestinal transplant. The J gene is TRBJ1-1, the V gene TRBV5-6; D not certain. Written as DNA, the CDR3 is TGTGCCAGCAGCTTGGTTTCCACCACTGAAGCTTTCTTT. Protein sequence: CASSLVSTTEAFF. The variable domain in full, completed from reference TRBV5-6 and TRBJ1-1, reads DAGVTQSPTHLIKTRGQQVTLRCSPKSGHDTVSWYQQALGQGPQFIFQYYEEEERQRGNFPDRFSGHQFPNYSSELNVNALLLGDSALYLCASSLVSTTEAFFGQGTRLTVV.